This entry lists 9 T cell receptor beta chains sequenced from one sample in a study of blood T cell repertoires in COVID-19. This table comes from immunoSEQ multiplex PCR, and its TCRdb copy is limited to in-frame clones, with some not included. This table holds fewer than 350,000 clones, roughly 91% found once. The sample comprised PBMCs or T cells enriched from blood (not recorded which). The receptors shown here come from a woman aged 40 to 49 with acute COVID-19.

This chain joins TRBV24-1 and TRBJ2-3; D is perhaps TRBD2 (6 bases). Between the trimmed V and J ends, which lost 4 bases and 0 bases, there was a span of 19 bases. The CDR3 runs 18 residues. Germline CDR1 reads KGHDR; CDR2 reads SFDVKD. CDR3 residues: CATSDPSNSGGSTDTQYF. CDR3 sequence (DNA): TGTGCCACCAGTGACCCCTCGAACAGCGGAGGGAGCACAGATACGCAGTATTTT.

The chain's CDR3 is CASSQEVQGIYQPQHF. DNA of the CDR3: TGTGCCAGCAGCCAAGAAGTCCAGGGAATCTATCAGCCCCAGCATTTT. The chain couples TRBV4-2 to TRBJ1-5; tentative D call: TRBD1 (5 bases). Germline values: CDR1 LGHNA, CDR2 YNFKEQ. Trimming removed 0 bases at V and 5 bases at J, with 14 bases between. The CDR3 runs 16 residues.

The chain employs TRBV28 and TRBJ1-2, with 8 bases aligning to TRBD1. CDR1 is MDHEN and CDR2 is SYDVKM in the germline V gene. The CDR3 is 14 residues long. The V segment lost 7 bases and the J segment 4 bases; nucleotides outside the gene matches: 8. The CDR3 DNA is TGTGCCAGCACTCCAGCAGGGGGCAGCTATGGCTACACCTTC. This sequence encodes CASTPAGGSYGYTF.

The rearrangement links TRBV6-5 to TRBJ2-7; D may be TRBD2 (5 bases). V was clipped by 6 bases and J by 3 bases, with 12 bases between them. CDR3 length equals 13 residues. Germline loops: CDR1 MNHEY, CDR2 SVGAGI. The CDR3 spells CASSGRADYEQYF. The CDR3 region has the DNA TGTGCCAGCAGCGGGCGGGCCGACTACGAGCAGTACTTC.

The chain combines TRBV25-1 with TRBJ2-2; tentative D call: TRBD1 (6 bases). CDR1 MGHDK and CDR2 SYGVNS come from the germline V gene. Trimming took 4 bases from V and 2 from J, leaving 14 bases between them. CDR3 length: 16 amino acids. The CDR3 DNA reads TGTGCCAGCAGTGGTCGGGCAGGGGCTAACACCGGGGAGCTGTTTTTT. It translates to CASSGRAGANTGELFF.

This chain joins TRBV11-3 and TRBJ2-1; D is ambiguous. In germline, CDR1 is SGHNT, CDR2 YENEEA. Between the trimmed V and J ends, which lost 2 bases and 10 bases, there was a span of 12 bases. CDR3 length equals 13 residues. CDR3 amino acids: CASSLWLGPEQFF. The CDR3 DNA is TGTGCCAGCAGCTTATGGCTGGGCCCGGAGCAGTTCTTC.

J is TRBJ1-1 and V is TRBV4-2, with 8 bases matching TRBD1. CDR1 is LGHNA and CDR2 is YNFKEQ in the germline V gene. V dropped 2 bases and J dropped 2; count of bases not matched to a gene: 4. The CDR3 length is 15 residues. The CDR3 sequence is CASSQPGTGNTEAFF. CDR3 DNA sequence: TGTGCCAGCAGCCAACCAGGGACAGGTAACACTGAAGCTTTCTTT.

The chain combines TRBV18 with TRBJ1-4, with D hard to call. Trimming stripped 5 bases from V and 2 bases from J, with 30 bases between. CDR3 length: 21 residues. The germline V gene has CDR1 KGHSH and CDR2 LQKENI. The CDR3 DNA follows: TGTGCCAGCTCAACTCTACCAAAATCGGGTAGTGTGGTCTTGACTAATGAAAAACTGTTTTTT. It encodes CASSTLPKSGSVVLTNEKLFF. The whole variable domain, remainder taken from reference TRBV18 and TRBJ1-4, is NAGVMQNPRHLVRRRGQEARLRCSPMKGHSHVYWYRQLPEEGLKFMVYLQKENIIDESGMPKERFSAEFPKEGPSILRIQQVVRGDSAAYFCASSTLPKSGSVVLTNEKLFFGSGTQLSVL.

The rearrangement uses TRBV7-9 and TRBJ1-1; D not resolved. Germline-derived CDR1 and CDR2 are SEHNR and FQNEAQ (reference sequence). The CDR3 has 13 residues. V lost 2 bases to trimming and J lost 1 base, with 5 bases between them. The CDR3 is CASSLNRNTEAFF. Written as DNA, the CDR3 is TGTGCCAGCAGCTTAAACAGGAACACTGAAGCTTTCTTT.